This T cell receptor (beta chain) was profiled in a study of T cells in Graves' hyperthyroidism and ophthalmopathy. CDR1 and CDR2 from the germline V gene are LGHNA and YSLEER. This CDR3 is built from 17 residues. With V trimmed by 0 bases and J by 7 bases, 11 bases remained unmatched. Using RNA transcripts as the source, TCR beta CDR3 regions were amplified. An initial round of RT-PCR targeting the TCR CDR3 relied on the HTBI primer set. TCRdb re-analysed the multiplex PCR reads in MiXCR, keeping a single row per CDR3 protein. Here the sample spans about 200,000 distinct CDR3 sequences, around 18% being singletons.

The origin of this receptor is a man aged 40-49 years with Graves' hyperthyroidism. Sequencing used blood. This rearrangement joins TRBV4-3 to TRBJ2-1, with 8 bases aligning to TRBD2. The CDR3 protein is CASSQDRGTGGLNEQFF. Written as DNA, the CDR3 is TGCGCCAGCAGCCAAGACCGGGGGACGGGGGGGCTGAATGAGCAGTTCTTC.